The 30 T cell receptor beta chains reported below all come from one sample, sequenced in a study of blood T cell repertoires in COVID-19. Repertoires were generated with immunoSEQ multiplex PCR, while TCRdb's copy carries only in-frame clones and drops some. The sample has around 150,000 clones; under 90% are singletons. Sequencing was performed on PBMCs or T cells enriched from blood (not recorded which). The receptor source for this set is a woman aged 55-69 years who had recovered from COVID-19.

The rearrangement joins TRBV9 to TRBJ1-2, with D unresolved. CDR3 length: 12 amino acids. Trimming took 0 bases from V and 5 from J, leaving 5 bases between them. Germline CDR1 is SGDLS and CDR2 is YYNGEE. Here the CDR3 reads CASSVGPYGYTF. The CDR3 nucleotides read TGTGCCAGCAGCGTAGGTCCTTATGGCTACACCTTC.

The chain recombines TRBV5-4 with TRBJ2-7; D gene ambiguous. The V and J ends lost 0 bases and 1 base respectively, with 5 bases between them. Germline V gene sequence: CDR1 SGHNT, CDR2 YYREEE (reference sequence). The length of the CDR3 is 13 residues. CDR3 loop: CASSLGSSYEQYF. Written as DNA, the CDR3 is TGTGCCAGCAGCTTGGGGAGTTCCTACGAGCAGTACTTC.

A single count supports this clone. This CDR3 reads CASSLSDMSTQPQHF. CDR3 nucleotide sequence: TGCGCCAGCAGCTTGTCGGACATGTCAACACAGCCCCAGCATTTT. The rearrangement joins TRBV5-1 to TRBJ1-5, with D perhaps TRBD1 (5 bases). The V gene's germline CDR1 is SGHRS and CDR2 YFSETQ. Trimming stripped 1 base from V and 7 bases from J, with 15 bases between. This CDR3 has 15 amino acids. Based on the CDR3 plus reference TRBV5-1 and TRBJ1-5, the full variable domain is KAGVTQTPRYLIKTRGQQVTLSCSPISGHRSVSWYQQTPGQGLQFLFEYFSETQRNKGNFPGRFSGRQFSNSRSEMNVSTLELGDSALYLCASSLSDMSTQPQHFGDGTRLSIL.

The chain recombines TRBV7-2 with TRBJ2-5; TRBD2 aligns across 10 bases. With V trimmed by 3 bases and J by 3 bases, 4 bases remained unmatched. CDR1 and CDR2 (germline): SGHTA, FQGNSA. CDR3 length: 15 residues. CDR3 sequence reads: CASSFYLAGEETQYF. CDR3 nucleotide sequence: TGTGCCAGCAGCTTCTATCTAGCGGGGGAAGAGACCCAGTACTTC.

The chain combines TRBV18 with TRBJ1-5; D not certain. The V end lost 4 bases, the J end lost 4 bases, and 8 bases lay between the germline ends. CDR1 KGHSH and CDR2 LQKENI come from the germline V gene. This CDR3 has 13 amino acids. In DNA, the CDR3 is TGTGCCAGCTCACTAGAATGGAATCAGCCCCAGCATTTT. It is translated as CASSLEWNQPQHF.

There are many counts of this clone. The CDR3 DNA reads as TGTGCCAGCAGCCAAGCTGGGGACAGGGGAAAGGCTGAAGCTTTCTTT. This encodes CASSQAGDRGKAEAFF. The V gene is TRBV3-1 (or the pseudogene TRBV3-2), the J gene TRBJ1-1, with 10 positions matching TRBD1. The CDR3 spans 16 residues. After removal of 1 base from V and 6 bases from J, the junction contained 8 bases not matched to a gene. The V gene's germline CDR1 is LGHDT and CDR2 YNNKEL (reference sequence).

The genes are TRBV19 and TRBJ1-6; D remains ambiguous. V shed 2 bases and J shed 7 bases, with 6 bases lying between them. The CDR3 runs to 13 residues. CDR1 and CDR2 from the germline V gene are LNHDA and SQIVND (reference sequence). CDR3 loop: CASSITVNSPLHF. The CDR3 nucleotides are TGTGCCAGTAGTATAACAGTCAATTCACCCCTCCACTTT. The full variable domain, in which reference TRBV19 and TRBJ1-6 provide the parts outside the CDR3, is DGGITQSPKYLFRKEGQNVTLSCEQNLNHDAMYWYRQDPGQGLRLIYYSQIVNDFQKGDIAEGYSVSREKKESFPLTVTSAQKNPTAFYLCASSITVNSPLHFGNGTRLTVT.

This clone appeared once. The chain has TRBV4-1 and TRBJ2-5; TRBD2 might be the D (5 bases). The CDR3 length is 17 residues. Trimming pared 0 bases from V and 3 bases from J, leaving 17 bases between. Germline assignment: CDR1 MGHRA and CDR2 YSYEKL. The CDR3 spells CASSQDPFRLAEETQYF. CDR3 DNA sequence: TGCGCCAGCAGCCAAGATCCCTTTAGGCTAGCCGAAGAGACCCAGTACTTC.

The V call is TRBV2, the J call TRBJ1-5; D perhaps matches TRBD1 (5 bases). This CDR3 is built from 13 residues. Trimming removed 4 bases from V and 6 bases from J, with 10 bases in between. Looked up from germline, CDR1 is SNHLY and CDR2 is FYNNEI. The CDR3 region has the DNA TGTGCCAGCAGTGGCAGGGTGGGTCAGCCCCAGCATTTT. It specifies CASSGRVGQPQHF.

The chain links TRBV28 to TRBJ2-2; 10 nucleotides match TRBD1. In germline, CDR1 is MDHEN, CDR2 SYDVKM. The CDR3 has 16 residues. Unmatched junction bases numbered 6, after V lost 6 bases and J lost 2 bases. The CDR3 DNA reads TGTGCCAGCAGGACAGGGGGCAACCTAAACACCGGGGAGCTGTTTTTT. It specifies CASRTGGNLNTGELFF.

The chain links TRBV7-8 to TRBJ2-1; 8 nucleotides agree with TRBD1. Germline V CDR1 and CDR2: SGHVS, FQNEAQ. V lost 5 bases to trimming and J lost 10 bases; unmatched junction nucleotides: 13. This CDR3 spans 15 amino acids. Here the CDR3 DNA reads TGTGCCAGCAGCCCGAGTGGACAGGGACTGGGGGAGCAGTTCTTC. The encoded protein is CASSPSGQGLGEQFF.

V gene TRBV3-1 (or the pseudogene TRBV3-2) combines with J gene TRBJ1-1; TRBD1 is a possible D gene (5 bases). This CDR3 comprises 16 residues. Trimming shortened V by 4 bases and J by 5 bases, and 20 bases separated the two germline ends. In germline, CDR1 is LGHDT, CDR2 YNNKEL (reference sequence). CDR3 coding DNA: TGTGCCAGCAGCCTCAGCCCCCGCAGGGTTGGGACTGAAGCTTTCTTT. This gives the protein CASSLSPRRVGTEAFF.

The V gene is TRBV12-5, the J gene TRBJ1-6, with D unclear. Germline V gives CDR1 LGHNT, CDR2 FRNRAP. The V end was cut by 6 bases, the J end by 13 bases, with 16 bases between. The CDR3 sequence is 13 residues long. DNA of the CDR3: TGTGCTAGTGGCCGTTCGGTTCGTCCCCCCCTCCACTTT. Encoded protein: CASGRSVRPPLHF.

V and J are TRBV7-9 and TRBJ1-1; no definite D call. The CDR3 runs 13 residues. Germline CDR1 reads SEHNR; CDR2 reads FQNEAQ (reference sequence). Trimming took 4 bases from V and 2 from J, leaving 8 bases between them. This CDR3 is CASSSQANTEAFF. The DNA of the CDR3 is TGTGCCAGCAGCTCCCAGGCTAACACTGAAGCTTTCTTT.

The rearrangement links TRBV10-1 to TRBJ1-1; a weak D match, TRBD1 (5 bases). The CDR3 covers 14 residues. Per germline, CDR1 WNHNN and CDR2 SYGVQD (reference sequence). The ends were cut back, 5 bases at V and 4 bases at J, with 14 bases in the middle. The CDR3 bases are TGCGCCAGCAGTTCTGGAGGGGACGGCACTGAAGCTTTCTTT. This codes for CASSSGGDGTEAFF.

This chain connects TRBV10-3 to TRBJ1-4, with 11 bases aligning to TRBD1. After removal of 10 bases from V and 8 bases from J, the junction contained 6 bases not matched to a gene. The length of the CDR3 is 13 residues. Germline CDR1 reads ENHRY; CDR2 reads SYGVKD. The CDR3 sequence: CASCGDRGEKLFF. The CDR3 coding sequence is TGTGCCAGCTGCGGGGACAGGGGGGAAAAACTGTTTTTT.

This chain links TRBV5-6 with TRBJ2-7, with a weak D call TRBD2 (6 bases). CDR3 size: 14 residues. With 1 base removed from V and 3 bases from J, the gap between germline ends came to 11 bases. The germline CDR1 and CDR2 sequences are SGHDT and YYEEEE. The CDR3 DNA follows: TGTGCCAGCAGCTTGAGTCCTAGCGACTACGAGCAGTACTTC. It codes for CASSLSPSDYEQYF. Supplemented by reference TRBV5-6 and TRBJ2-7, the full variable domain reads DAGVTQSPTHLIKTRGQQVTLRCSPKSGHDTVSWYQQALGQGPQFIFQYYEEEERQRGNFPDRFSGHQFPNYSSELNVNALLLGDSALYLCASSLSPSDYEQYFGPGTRLTVT.

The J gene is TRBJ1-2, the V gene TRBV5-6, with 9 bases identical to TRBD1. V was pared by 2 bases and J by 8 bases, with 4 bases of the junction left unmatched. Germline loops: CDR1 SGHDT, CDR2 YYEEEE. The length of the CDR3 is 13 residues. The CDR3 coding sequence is TGTGCCAGCAGCTTAGGACAGGGGTGGGGCTACACCTTC. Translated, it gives CASSLGQGWGYTF.

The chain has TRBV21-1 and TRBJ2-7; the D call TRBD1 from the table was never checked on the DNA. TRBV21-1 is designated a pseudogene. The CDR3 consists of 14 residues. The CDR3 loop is CASSKRVQPYEQYF. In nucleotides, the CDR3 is TGTGCCAGCAGCAAGAGAGTACAGCCCTACGAGCAGTACTTC.

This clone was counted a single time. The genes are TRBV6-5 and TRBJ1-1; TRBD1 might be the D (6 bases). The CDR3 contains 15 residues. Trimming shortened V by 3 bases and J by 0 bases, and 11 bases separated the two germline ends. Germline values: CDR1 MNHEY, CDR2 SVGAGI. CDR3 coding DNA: TGTGCCAGCAGTTATGGACAGAATATGAACACTGAAGCTTTCTTT. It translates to CASSYGQNMNTEAFF.

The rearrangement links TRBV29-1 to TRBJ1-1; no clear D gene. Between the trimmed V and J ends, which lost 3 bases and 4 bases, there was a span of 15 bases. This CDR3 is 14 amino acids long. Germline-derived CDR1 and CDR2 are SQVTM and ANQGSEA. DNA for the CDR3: TGCAGCGTTGAGAGTCGGGGAGTGATCACTGAAGCTTTCTTT. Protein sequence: CSVESRGVITEAFF. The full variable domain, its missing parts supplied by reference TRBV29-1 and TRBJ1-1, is SAVISQKPSRDICQRGTSLTIQCQVDSQVTMMFWYRQQPGQSLTLIATANQGSEATYESGFVIDKFPISRPNLTFSTLTVSNMSPEDSSIYLCSVESRGVITEAFFGQGTRLTVV.

Written as DNA, the CDR3 is TGCGCCAGCAGCTTGAGTCCCCAGGGGGGCTCTGGGGCCAACGTCCTGACTTTC. Its translation: CASSLSPQGGSGANVLTF. This chain joins TRBV5-1 and TRBJ2-6, with a weak D call TRBD1 (7 bases). V was clipped by 1 base and J by 0 bases, with 14 bases between them. In germline, CDR1 is SGHRS, CDR2 YFSETQ. The CDR3 sequence is 18 residues long.

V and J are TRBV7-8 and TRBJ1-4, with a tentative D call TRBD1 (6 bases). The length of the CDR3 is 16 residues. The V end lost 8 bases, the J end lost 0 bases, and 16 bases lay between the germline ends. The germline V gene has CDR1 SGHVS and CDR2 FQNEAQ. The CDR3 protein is CASAIQGFATNEKLFF. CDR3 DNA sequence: TGTGCCAGCGCCATTCAGGGGTTTGCAACTAATGAAAAACTGTTTTTT.

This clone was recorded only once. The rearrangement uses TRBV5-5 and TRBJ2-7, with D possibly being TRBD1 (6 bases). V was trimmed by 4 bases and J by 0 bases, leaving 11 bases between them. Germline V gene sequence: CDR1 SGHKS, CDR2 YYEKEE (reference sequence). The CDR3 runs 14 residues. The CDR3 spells CASSLRDTSYEQYF. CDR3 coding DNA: TGTGCCAGCAGCCTCCGGGACACCTCCTACGAGCAGTACTTC. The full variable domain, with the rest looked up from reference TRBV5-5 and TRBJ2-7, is DAGVTQSPTHLIKTRGQQVTLRCSPISGHKSVSWYQQVLGQGPQFIFQYYEKEERGRGNFPDRFSARQFPNYSSELNVNALLLGDSALYLCASSLRDTSYEQYFGPGTRLTVT.

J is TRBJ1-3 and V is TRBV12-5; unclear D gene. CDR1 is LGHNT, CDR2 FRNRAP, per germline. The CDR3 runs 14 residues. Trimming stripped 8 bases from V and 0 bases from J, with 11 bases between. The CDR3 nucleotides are TGTGCTAGTCGACTCAGAGCCTCTGGAAACACCATATATTTT. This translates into CASRLRASGNTIYF.

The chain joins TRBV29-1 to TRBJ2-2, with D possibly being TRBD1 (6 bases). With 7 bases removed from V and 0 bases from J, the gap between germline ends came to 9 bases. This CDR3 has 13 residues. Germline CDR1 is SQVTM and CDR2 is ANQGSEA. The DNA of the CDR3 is TGCAGCGCGGACAGCTCGAACACCGGGGAGCTGTTTTTT. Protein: CSADSSNTGELFF.

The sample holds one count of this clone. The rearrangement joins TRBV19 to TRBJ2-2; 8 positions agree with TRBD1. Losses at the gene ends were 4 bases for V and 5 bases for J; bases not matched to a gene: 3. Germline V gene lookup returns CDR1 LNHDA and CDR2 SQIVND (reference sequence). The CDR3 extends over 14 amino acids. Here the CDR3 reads CASSTRTGTGELFF. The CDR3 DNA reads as TGTGCCAGTAGTACCCGGACAGGGACCGGGGAGCTGTTTTTT.

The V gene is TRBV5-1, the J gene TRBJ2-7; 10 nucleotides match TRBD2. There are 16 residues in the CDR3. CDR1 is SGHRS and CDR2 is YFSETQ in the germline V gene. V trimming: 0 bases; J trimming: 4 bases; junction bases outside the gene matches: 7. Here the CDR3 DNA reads TGCGCCAGCAGCTTGGGAGCGGGGGGGCAACCTTACGAGCAGTACTTC. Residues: CASSLGAGGQPYEQYF. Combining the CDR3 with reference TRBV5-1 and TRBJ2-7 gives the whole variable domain KAGVTQTPRYLIKTRGQQVTLSCSPISGHRSVSWYQQTPGQGLQFLFEYFSETQRNKGNFPGRFSGRQFSNSRSEMNVSTLELGDSALYLCASSLGAGGQPYEQYFGPGTRLTVT.

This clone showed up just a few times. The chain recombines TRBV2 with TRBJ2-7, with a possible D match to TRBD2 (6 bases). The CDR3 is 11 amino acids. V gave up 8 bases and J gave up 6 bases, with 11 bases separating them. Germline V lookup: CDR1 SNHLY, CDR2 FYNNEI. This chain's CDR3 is CASAAGPEQYF. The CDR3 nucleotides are TGTGCCAGCGCGGCGGGGCCCGAGCAGTACTTC.

The CDR3 loop reads CATSDPTSGAQETQYF. For the CDR3, the DNA is TGTGCCACCAGTGACCCAACTAGCGGTGCGCAAGAGACCCAGTACTTC. The chain joins TRBV24-1 to TRBJ2-5; 8 nucleotides line up with TRBD2. This CDR3 spans 16 amino acids. Germline CDR1 and CDR2: KGHDR and SFDVKD. V dropped 4 bases and J dropped 2; count of bases not matched to a gene: 8.